The 6 T cell receptor beta chains given below trace back to one sample, sequenced in a study of T cells in tuberculosis. Generated by immunoSEQ multiplex PCR, the TCRdb table keeps only in-frame clones and is missing some. The sample records tens of thousands of clones, roughly 93% being singletons. What was sequenced was PBMCs. These receptors all come from a donor between 5 and 29 years old with latent tuberculosis or without tuberculosis infection.

The gene calls are TRBV18 and TRBJ2-7; perhaps TRBD2 as D (6 bases). CDR1 and CDR2 from the germline V gene are KGHSH and LQKENI. CDR3 size: 14 residues. V lost 3 bases and J lost 2, with 11 bases in between. The CDR3 DNA sequence: TGTGCCAGCTCACCTACCGGGAGCGCCTACGAGCAGTACTTC. It encodes CASSPTGSAYEQYF.

This clone is classed as medium-sized. The V gene is TRBV6-1, the J gene TRBJ1-2; TRBD1 matches at 8 bases. Germline V gives CDR1 MNHNS, CDR2 SASEGT. This CDR3 is 13 amino acids long. The V gene end was trimmed by 6 bases and the J gene end by 1 base; junction bases not matched to a gene: 1. The DNA of the CDR3 is TGTGCCAGCAGGGGACAGGTTAACTATGGCTACACCTTC. Its protein is CASRGQVNYGYTF.

In nucleotides, the CDR3 is TGTGCCAGCAGGATCGTACAGGGATCCTACGAGCAGTACTTC. Translation: CASRIVQGSYEQYF. V and J are TRBV6-5 and TRBJ2-7; D perhaps matches TRBD1 (6 bases). CDR3 length: 14 residues. CDR1 MNHEY and CDR2 SVGAGI come from the germline V gene. Trimming shortened V by 6 bases and J by 1 base, and 13 bases separated the two germline ends.

The J gene is TRBJ1-4, the V gene TRBV7-8; no clear D gene. The CDR3 has 14 amino acids. With 1 base removed from V and 8 bases from J, the gap between germline ends came to 11 bases. Germline lookup yields CDR1 SGHVS and CDR2 FQNEAQ. CDR3 region: CASSLEPGGEKLFF. As DNA, the CDR3 is TGTGCCAGCAGCTTAGAACCGGGAGGAGAAAAACTGTTTTTT.

V gene TRBV4-2 combines with J gene TRBJ2-3; D unclear. The CDR3 has 13 residues. Trimming removed 1 base from V and 3 bases from J, with 5 bases in between. The germline gives CDR1 LGHNA, CDR2 YNFKEQ. CDR3 amino acids: CASSQVLTDTQYF. In DNA form, the CDR3 reads TGTGCCAGCAGCCAAGTCCTAACAGATACGCAGTATTTT.

CDR3 loop: CASSIRGSGNQPQHF. The DNA of the CDR3 is TGTGCCAGTAGTATTCGAGGATCCGGGAATCAGCCCCAGCATTTT. V and J are TRBV19 and TRBJ1-5; D unresolved. This CDR3 contains 15 residues. The V gene's germline CDR1 is LNHDA and CDR2 SQIVND (reference sequence). V was clipped by 3 bases and J by 4 bases, with 13 bases between them.